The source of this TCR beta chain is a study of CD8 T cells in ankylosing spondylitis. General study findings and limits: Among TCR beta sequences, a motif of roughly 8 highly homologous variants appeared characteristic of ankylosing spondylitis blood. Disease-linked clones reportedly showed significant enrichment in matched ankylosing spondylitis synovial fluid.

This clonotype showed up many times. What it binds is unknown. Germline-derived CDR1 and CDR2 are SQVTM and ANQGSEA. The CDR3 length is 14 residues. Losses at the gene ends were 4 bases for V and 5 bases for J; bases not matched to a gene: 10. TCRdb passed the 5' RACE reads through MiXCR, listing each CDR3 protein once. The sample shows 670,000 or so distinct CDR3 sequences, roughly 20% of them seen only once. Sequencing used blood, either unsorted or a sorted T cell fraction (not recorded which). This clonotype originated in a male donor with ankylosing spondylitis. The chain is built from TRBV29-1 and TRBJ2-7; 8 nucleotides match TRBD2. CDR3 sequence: CSVAVAGLRHEQYF. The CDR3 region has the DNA TGCAGCGTTGCGGTAGCGGGACTGAGGCACGAGCAGTACTTC.